What follows are 14 T cell receptor beta chains derived from one specimen sequenced in a study of Graves' ophthalmopathy and Graves' hyperthyroidism. Scientists amplified the TCR beta CDR3 regions from RNA transcripts. Investigators did first-round RT-PCR with HTBI primers, then second-round multiplex PCR. Via MiXCR, TCRdb re-called the multiplex PCR reads, giving one row per CDR3 protein. The sample contains approximately 700,000 distinct CDR3 sequences, 35% to 50% of which appear only once. Specimen: peripheral blood. These receptors were collected from an adult man with Graves' ophthalmopathy.

This clonotype was detected ten times or more. The chain is built from TRBV4-3 and TRBJ2-6; unclear D gene. The CDR3 totals 15 residues. V lost 2 bases and J lost 1, with 6 bases in between. Germline V gene sequence: CDR1 LGHNA, CDR2 YSLEER. The DNA for the CDR3 is TGCGCCAGCAGCCAAATTGTGTCTGGGGCCAACGTCCTGACTTTC. It codes for CASSQIVSGANVLTF.

The rearrangement uses TRBV6-1 and TRBJ1-1; 7 nucleotides match TRBD1. The trim removed 4 bases at V and 1 base at J, leaving 3 bases unmatched. The CDR3 has 14 amino acids. The germline V gene has CDR1 MNHNS and CDR2 SASEGT. The CDR3 protein is CASSGRDRNTEAFF. The CDR3 bases are TGTGCCAGCAGTGGCCGGGACAGGAACACTGAAGCTTTCTTT.

This clonotype has a count of ten or more. V and J are TRBV10-3 and TRBJ1-1, with TRBD1 as a possible D gene (5 bases). The CDR3 spans 18 residues. Per germline, CDR1 ENHRY and CDR2 SYGVKD. V was trimmed by 6 bases and J by 0 bases, leaving 23 bases between them. In nucleotides, the CDR3 is TGTGCCATCAGGAAGGATATTGAAGCCTTGGGGGTGAACACTGAAGCTTTCTTT. This encodes CAIRKDIEALGVNTEAFF.

As regards this clonotype: A much larger clone lies one base from this, so it may be a read error. CDR3 DNA: TGCAGTGCCAATAGGACAGGGGCCGGACAGCCCCAGCATTTT. This translates into CSANRTGAGQPQHF. The rearrangement uses TRBV20-1 and TRBJ1-5, with 9 bases that match TRBD1. This CDR3 contains 14 residues. In germline, CDR1 is DFQATT, CDR2 SNEGSKA (reference sequence). V shed 6 bases, J shed 7 bases, and the junction held 10 bases outside the gene matches.

V is TRBV15 and J is TRBJ2-4; 7 bases map to TRBD2. There are 16 residues in the CDR3. Germline loops: CDR1 LNHNV, CDR2 YYDKDF (reference sequence). V trimming: 1 base; J trimming: 1 base; junction bases outside the gene matches: 4. The CDR3 coding sequence is TGTGCCACCAGCAGAGTTACTAGCGTTGCCAAAAACATTCAGTACTTC. Translation: CATSRVTSVAKNIQYF.

The CDR3 region has the DNA TGTGCCAGTAGTATGGGTCTAGCGGGAGTTAGAAGCACAGATACGCAGTATTTT. It is translated as CASSMGLAGVRSTDTQYF. The chain has TRBV19 and TRBJ2-3, with 10 nucleotides matching TRBD2. The junction had 9 bases not matched to a gene; V was cut back by 3 bases and J by 0 bases. This CDR3 region has 18 residues. Per the germline V gene, CDR1 is LNHDA and CDR2 is SQIVND (reference sequence).

A word on this clonotype: This is likely an artifact of a read error, given a far larger clone one base away. CDR3 sequence: CASSDRVYEQYV. DNA of the CDR3: TGTGCCAGCAGTGACAGGGTGTACGAGCAGTACGTC. V is TRBV12-3 or TRBV12-4 and J is TRBJ2-7; 7 bases align to TRBD1. The CDR3 consists of 12 residues. Trimming took 5 bases from V and 4 from J; bases not matched to a gene: 2.

The V and J genes are TRBV5-6 and TRBJ2-7; D remains ambiguous. Looked up from germline, CDR1 is SGHDT and CDR2 is YYEEEE. V lost 7 bases and J 1 base, leaving 12 bases between the germline ends. CDR3 size: 13 residues. The CDR3, as DNA: TGTGCCAGCCTCGTTGGGCCGTCCTACGAGCAGTACTTC. It translates to CASLVGPSYEQYF.

The table lists this clonotype with many counts. The chain couples TRBV7-9 to TRBJ1-5; unclear D gene. V lost 6 bases, J lost 0 bases, and 3 bases lay in between. Germline assignment: CDR1 SEHNR and CDR2 FQNEAQ (reference sequence). The CDR3 extends over 12 amino acids. CDR3 amino acids: CASSHSNQPQHF. Written as DNA, the CDR3 is TGTGCCAGCAGTCATAGCAATCAGCCCCAGCATTTT. Supplemented by reference TRBV7-9 and TRBJ1-5, the full variable domain reads DTGVSQNPRHKITKRGQNVTFRCDPISEHNRLYWYRQTLGQGPEFLTYFQNEAQLEKSRLLSDRFSAERPKGSFSTLEIQRTEQGDSAMYLCASSHSNQPQHFGDGTRLSIL.

This clonotype was counted a single time. The CDR3, as DNA: TGTGCCATCAGTGCTAGAGGAACCGAAGGTTGGGAGGGCACTGAAGCTTTCTTT. As protein: CAISARGTEGWEGTEAFF. J is TRBJ1-1 and V is TRBV10-3, with unresolved D. V was shortened by 4 bases and J by 4 bases, with 25 bases between the two germline ends. There are 18 residues in the CDR3. The V gene's germline CDR1 is ENHRY and CDR2 SYGVKD.

Many counts were recorded for this clonotype. Mismatch with germline at one junction end may stem from a read error. This chain connects TRBV14 to TRBJ2-7, with D possibly matching TRBD2 (5 bases). Germline V gene data show CDR1 as SGHDN and CDR2 as FVKESK. The CDR3 totals 11 residues. The CDR3 sequence: CRNGIPYEQYF. The CDR3 nucleotides read TGCCGGAACGGGATACCCTACGAGCAGTACTTC.

As for this clonotype: A much larger clone is a single base away; this may be a read error. The chain couples TRBV11-2 to TRBJ1-2; weak D call: TRBD1 (5 bases). The CDR3 length is 13 residues. Trimming took 0 bases from V and 7 from J, leaving 9 bases between them. Per the germline V gene, CDR1 is SGHAT and CDR2 is FQNNGV. This chain's CDR3 is CASSLEAGRGYTF. In DNA form, the CDR3 reads TGTGCCAGCAGCTTAGAGGCAGGGCGTGGCTACACCTTC.

The chain is built from TRBV7-2 and TRBJ2-7, with D unclear. The CDR3 covers 14 residues. The germline CDR1 and CDR2 sequences are SGHTA and FQGNSA. The V and J ends lost 5 bases and 2 bases respectively, with 13 bases between them. The CDR3 loop reads CASSPAQVPYEQYF. In nucleotides, the CDR3 is TGTGCCAGCAGCCCCGCCCAAGTACCCTACGAGCAGTACTTC.

The sample holds many counts of this clonotype. The chain couples TRBV10-2 to TRBJ1-4; D possibly corresponds to TRBD1 (5 bases). The CDR3 has 17 residues. Between the trimmed V and J ends, which lost 3 bases and 0 bases, there was a span of 14 bases. The germline CDR1 and CDR2 sequences are WSHSY and SAAADI. CDR3 loop: CASSDAGGLTTNEKLFF. CDR3 DNA: TGCGCCAGCAGTGATGCGGGGGGTCTAACAACTAATGAAAAACTGTTTTTT.